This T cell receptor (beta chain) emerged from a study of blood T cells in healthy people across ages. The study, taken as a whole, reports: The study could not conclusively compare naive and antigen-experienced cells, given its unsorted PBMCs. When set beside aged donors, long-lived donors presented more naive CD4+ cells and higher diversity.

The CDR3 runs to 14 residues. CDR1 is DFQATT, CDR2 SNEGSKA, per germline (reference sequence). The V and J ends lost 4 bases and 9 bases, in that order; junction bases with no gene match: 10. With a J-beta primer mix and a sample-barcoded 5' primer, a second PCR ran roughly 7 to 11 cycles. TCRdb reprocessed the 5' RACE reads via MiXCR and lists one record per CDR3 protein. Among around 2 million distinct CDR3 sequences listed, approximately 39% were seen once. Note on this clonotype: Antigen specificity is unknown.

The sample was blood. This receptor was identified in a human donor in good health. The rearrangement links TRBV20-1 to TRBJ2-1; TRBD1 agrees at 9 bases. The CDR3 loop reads CSAMPGQGTGEQFF. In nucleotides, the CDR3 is TGCAGTGCTATGCCGGGACAGGGCACGGGTGAGCAGTTCTTC.